The rows below give T cell receptor beta chains drawn from one sample of a study of Ad26.COV2.S vaccination and SARS-CoV-2 variants. Produced via immunoSEQ multiplex PCR; TCRdb's table is partial and in-frame only. The table has roughly 350,000 clones, more than 85% seen once. The input for sequencing was peripheral blood, taken in a trial of Ad26.COV2.S vaccine versus placebo. These receptors were obtained from a person aged 18-65 years who received the Ad26.COV2.S COVID-19 vaccine or a placebo. CDR3s include the opening cysteine and the closing phenylalanine or tryptophan. D genes are given only for firm matches. Rows may omit the clone size; those that give it use once, few, many or a size class.

TRBJ2-3	TRBV5-1	.	.	TGCGCCAGCAGCTTGACTCCGGGCACAGATACGCAGTATTTT	CASSLTPGTDTQYF
TRBJ1-1	TRBV19	TRBD1	.	TGTGCCAGCGCCGGGACAGGGGGCTTCACTGAAGCTTTCTTT	CASAGTGGFTEAFF
TRBJ2-3	TRBV4-1	.	.	TGCGCCAGCAGCCACCGACGGACTAGCACAGATACGCAGTATTTT	CASSHRRTSTDTQYF
TRBJ2-7	TRBV19	.	.	TGTGCCAGTAGCCAGATACAGGGAAAAGAATACGAGCAGTACTTC	CASSQIQGKEYEQYF
TRBJ1-5	TRBV5-8	.	.	TGTGCCAGCAGCAAAGAGAAGGGCAGTGGTTACCAGCCCCAGCATTTT	CASSKEKGSGYQPQHF
TRBJ1-1	TRBV9	TRBD1	.	TGTGCCAGCAGCGTGCAGGGGGAACACACTGAAGCTTTCTTT	CASSVQGEHTEAFF
TRBJ1-5	TRBV7-9	.	.	TGTGCCAGCAGCGGCGATGCGGGGAATCAGCCCCAGCATTTT	CASSGDAGNQPQHF
TRBJ2-5	TRBV9	TRBD1	.	TGTGCCAGCAGCGGGACAGGGGGTCCATCAGGGACCCAGTACTTC	CASSGTGGPSGTQYF
TRBJ1-5	TRBV3-1/TRBV3-2	.	.	TGTGCCAGCAGCCAAGATTCTCCAGTCTGTCAGCCCCAGCATTTT	CASSQDSPVCQPQHF
TRBJ1-4	TRBV4-1	.	.	TGCGCCAGCAGCCAAGTCCCCTCTCGCTTTGAAAAACTGTTTTTT	CASSQVPSRFEKLFF
TRBJ2-5	TRBV4-2	.	.	TGTGCCAGCAGCCCGTCAGGGCAAGAGACCCAGTACTTC	CASSPSGQETQYF
TRBJ2-7	TRBV6-5	.	.	TGTGCCAGCAGTTACGGGCTAGCAGGGCCCTACGAGCAGTACTTC	CASSYGLAGPYEQYF
TRBJ1-2	TRBV5-1	.	.	TGCGCCAGCAGCTTGGGGGCTGGGGATGGCTACACCTTC	CASSLGAGDGYTF
TRBJ2-1	TRBV27	.	.	TGTGCCAGCAGAAGAGTTCCGGGATCGAACAATGAGCAGTTCTTC	CASRRVPGSNNEQFF
TRBJ1-1	TRBV5-6	TRBD1	.	TGTGCCAGCAGCCGCGGGACAGGGGATGTAGGCACTGAAGCTTTCTTT	CASSRGTGDVGTEAFF
TRBJ2-7	TRBV30	TRBD1	.	TGTGCCGGATACCGGGACAGGGAAACCTACGAGCAGTACTTC	CAGYRDRETYEQYF
TRBJ2-1	TRBV7-2	.	.	TGTGCCAGCAGCTTAGCAGCAAGGGGATCTGATGAGCAGTTCTTC	CASSLAARGSDEQFF
TRBJ1-1	TRBV24-1	.	.	TGTGCCACCAGTCATAACACTGAAGCTTTCTTT	CATSHNTEAFF
TRBJ2-7	TRBV6-1	.	.	TGTGCCAGCAGTGACAGGGTCGGCAACCACGAGCAGTACTTC	CASSDRVGNHEQYF
TRBJ1-1	TRBV15	.	.	TGTGCCACCAGCAGAGATCGGGTCAGTACTGAAGCTTTCTTT	CATSRDRVSTEAFF
TRBJ1-1	TRBV7-2	TRBD1	.	TGTGCCAGCAGCTTAGATGTACAGGGGGCCCGGGAGAACACTGAAGCTTTCTTT	CASSLDVQGARENTEAFF
TRBJ2-2	TRBV19	TRBD1	.	TGTGCCAGTAGTGTCGTCCCTTCCGGGACAGTTAGGGAGCTGTTTTTT	CASSVVPSGTVRELFF
TRBJ1-1	TRBV6-5	.	.	TGTGCCAGCATCATTCAGGTGGGCGTAGGGACTGAAGCTTTCTTT	CASIIQVGVGTEAFF
TRBJ1-3	TRBV7-8	.	once	TGTGCCAGCAGCCCGGGAGGAAACACCATATATTTT	CASSPGGNTIYF
TRBJ2-6	TRBV7-9	.	.	TGTGCCAGCAGCTTAGACTGGAGCGGGGCCAACGTCCTGACTTTC	CASSLDWSGANVLTF